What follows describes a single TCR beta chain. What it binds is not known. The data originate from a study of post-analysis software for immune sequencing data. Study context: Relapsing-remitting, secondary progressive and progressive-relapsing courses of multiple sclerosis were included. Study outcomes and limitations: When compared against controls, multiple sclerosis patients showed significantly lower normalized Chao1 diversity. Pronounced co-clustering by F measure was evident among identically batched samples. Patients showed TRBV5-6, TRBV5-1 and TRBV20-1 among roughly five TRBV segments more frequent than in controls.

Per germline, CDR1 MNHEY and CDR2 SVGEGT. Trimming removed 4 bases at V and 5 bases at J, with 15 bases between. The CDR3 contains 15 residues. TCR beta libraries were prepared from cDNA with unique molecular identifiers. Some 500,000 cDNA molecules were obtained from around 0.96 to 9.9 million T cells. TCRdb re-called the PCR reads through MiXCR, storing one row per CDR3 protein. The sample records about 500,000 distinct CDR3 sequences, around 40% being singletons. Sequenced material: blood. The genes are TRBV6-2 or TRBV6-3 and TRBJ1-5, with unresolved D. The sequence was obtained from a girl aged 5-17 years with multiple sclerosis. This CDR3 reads CASSSLRTGYQPQHF. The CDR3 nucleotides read TGTGCCAGCAGTTCCCTCCGTACGGGGTATCAGCCCCAGCATTTT.